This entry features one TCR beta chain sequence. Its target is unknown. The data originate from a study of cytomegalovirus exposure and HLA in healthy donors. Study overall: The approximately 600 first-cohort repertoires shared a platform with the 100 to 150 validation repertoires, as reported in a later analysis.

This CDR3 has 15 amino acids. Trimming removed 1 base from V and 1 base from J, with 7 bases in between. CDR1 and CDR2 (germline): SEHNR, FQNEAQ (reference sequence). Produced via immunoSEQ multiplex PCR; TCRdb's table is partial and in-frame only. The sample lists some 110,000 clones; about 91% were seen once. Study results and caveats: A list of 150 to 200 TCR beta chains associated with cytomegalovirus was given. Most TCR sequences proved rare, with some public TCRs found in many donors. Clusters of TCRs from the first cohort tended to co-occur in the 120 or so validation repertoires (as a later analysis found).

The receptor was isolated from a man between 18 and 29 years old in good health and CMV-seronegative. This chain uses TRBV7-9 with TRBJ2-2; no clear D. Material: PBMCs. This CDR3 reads CASSLGSGNTGELFF. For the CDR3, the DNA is TGTGCCAGCAGCTTAGGTTCCGGGAACACCGGGGAGCTGTTTTTT.